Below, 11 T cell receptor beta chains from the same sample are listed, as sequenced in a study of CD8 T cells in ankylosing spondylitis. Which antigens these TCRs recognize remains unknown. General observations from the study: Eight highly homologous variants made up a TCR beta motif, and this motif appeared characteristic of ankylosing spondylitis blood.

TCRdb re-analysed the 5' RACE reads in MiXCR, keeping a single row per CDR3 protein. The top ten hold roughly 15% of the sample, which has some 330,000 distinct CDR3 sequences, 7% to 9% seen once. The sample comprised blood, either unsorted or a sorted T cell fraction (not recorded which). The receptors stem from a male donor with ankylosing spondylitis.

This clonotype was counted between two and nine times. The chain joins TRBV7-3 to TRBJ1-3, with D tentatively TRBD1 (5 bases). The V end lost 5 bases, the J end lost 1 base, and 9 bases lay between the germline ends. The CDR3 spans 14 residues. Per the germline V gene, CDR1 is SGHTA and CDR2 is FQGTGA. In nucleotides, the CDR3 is TGTGCCAGCAGCGCTTCAGGGTCTGGAAACACCATATATTTT. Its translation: CASSASGSGNTIYF.

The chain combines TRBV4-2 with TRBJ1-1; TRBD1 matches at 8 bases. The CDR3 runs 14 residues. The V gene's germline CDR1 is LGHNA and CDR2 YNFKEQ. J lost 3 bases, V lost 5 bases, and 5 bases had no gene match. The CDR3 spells CASSATGGDTEAFF. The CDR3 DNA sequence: TGTGCCAGCAGCGCTACAGGGGGGGACACTGAAGCTTTCTTT.

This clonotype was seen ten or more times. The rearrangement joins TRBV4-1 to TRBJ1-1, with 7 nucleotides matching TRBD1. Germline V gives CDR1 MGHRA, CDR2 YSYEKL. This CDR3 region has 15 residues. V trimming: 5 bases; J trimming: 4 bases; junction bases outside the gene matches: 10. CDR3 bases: TGCGCCAGCAGCGTCCGACAGGGTGGTCCCACTGAAGCTTTCTTT. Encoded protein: CASSVRQGGPTEAFF.

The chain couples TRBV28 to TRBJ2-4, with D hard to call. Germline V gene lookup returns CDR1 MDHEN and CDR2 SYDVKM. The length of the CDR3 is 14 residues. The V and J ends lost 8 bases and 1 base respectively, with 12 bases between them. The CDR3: CASGERMAKNIQYF. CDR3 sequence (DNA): TGTGCCAGCGGTGAGCGAATGGCCAAAAACATTCAGTACTTC.

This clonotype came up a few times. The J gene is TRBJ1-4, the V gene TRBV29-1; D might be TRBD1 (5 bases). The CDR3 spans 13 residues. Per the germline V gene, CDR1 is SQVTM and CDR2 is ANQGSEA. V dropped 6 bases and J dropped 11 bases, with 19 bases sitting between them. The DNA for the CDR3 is TGCAGCGTAACGACACGGGGCACGGATAAACTGTTTTTT. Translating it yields CSVTTRGTDKLFF.

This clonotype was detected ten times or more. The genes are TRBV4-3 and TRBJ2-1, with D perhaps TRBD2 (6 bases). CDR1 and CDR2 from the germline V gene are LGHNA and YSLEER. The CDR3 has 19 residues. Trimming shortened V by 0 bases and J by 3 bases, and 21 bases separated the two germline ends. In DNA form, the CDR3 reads TGCGCCAGCAGCCAAGATTGGAAGCGGGCCGATCGTTACTACAATGAGCAGTTCTTC. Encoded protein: CASSQDWKRADRYYNEQFF.

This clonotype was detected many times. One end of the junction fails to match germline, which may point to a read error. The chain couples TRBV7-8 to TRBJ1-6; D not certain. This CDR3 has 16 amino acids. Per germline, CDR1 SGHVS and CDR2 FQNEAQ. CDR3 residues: CASSLAAPRRNSPLHF. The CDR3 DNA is TGTGCCAGCAGCCTAGCGGCCCCACGGCGTAATTCACCCCTCCACTTT.

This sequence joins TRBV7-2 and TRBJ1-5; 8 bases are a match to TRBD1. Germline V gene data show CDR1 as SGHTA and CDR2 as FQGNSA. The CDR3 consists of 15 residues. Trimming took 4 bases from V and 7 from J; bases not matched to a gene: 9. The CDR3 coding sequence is TGTGCCAGCAGCTCCAGGACAGGGCAGGGGCAGCCCCAGCATTTT. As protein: CASSSRTGQGQPQHF.

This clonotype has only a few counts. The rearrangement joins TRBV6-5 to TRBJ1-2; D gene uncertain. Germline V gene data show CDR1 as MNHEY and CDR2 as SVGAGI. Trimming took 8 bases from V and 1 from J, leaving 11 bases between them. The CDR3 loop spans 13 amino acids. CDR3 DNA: TGTGCCAGCCGTAACGACAATAACTATGGCTACACCTTC. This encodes CASRNDNNYGYTF.

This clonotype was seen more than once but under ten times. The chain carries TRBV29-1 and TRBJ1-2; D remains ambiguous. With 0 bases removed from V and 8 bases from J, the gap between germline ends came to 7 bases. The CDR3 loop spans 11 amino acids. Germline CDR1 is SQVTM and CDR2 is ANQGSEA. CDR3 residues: CSVEDGSGYTF. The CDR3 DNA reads TGCAGCGTTGAAGATGGGTCGGGCTACACCTTC.

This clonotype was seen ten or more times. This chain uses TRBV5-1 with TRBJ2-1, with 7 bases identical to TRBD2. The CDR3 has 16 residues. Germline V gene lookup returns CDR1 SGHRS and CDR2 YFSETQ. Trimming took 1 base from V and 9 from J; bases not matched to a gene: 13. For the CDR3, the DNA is TGCGCCAGCAGCTTGTCGGCGGGAGTTGATTGGGGTGAGCAGTTCTTC. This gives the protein CASSLSAGVDWGEQFF.